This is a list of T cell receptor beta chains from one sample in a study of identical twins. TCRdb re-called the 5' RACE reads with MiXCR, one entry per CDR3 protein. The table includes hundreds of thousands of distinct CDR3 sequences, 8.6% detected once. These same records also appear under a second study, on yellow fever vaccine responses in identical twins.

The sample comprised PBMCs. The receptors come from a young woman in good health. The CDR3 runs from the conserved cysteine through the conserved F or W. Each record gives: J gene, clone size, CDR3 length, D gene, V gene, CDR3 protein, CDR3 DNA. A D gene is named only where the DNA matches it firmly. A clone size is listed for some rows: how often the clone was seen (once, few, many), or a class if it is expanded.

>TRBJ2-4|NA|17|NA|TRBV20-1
CSARDPGRDRAKNIQYF
TGCAGTGCTAGAGACCCGGGGAGGGACAGGGCCAAAAACATTCAGTACTTC
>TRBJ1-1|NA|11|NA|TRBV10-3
CAISEANEAFF
TGTGCCATCAGTGAGGCCAACGAAGCTTTCTTT
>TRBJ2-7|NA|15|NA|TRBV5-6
CAMSPGILGPYEQYF
TGTGCCATGAGCCCCGGGATACTAGGTCCCTACGAGCAGTACTTC
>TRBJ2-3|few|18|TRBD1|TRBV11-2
CASSTILGQRTTTDTQYF
TGTGCCAGCAGCACAATTTTGGGACAGAGGACGACCACAGATACGCAGTATTTT
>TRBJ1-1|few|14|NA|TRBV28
CASSLWRLNTEAFF
TGTGCCAGCAGTTTATGGAGGCTCAACACTGAAGCTTTCTTT
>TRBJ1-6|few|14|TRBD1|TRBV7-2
CASSPTGGNSPLHF
TGTGCCAGCAGCCCTACAGGGGGCAATTCACCCCTCCACTTT
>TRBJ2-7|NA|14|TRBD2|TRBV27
CASSSSGGGHEQYF
TGTGCCAGCAGTAGTAGCGGGGGGGGCCACGAGCAGTACTTC
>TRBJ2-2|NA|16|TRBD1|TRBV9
CASSVGGQGYTGELFF
TGTGCCAGCAGCGTAGGGGGACAGGGGTACACCGGGGAGCTGTTTTTT
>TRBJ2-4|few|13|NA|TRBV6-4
CASSDSAETIQYF
TGTGCCAGCAGTGACTCGGCGGAAACCATTCAGTACTTC
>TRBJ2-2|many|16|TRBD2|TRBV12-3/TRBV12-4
CASSPGLAGRVGELFF
TGTGCCAGCAGTCCCGGACTAGCGGGTAGGGTCGGGGAGCTGTTTTTT
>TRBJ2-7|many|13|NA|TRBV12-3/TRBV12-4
CASIGESTYEQYF
TGTGCCAGCATAGGGGAAAGCACCTACGAGCAGTACTTC
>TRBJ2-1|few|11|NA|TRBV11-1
CAASSGNEQFF
TGTGCCGCCAGTAGCGGCAATGAGCAGTTCTTC
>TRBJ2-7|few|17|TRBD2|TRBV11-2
CASSLRPPGLDSYEQYF
TGTGCCAGCAGCTTGCGACCCCCGGGACTAGATTCCTACGAGCAGTACTTC